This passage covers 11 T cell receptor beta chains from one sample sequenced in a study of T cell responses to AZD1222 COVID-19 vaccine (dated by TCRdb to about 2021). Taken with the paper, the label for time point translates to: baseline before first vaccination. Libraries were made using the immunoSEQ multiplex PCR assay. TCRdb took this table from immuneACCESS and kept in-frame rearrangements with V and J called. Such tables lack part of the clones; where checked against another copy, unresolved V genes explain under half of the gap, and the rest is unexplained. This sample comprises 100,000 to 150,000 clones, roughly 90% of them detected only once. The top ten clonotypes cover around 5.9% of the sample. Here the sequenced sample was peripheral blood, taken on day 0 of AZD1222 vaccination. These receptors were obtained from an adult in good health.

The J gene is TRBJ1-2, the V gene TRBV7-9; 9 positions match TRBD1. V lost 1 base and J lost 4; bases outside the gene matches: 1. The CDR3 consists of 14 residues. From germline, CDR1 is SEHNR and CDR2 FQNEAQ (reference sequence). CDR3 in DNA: TGTGCCAGCAGCTTAGAGGGACAGGGCTATGGCTACACCTTC. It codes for CASSLEGQGYGYTF.

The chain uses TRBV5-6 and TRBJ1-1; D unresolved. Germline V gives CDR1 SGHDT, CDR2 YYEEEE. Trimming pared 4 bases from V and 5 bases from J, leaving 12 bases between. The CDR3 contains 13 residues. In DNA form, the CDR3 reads TGTGCCAGCAGCCAGGTCTCCGGGACTGAAGCTTTCTTT. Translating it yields CASSQVSGTEAFF.

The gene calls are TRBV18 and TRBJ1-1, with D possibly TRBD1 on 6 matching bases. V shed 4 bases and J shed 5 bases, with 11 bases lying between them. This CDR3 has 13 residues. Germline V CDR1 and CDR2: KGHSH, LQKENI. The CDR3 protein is CASSQGEETEAFF. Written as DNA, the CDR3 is TGTGCCAGCTCACAGGGGGAAGAGACTGAAGCTTTCTTT.

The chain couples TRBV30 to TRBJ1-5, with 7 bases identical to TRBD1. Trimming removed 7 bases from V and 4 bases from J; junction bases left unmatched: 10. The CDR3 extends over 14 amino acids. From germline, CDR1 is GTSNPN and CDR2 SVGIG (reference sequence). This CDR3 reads CALNHRDRNQPQHF. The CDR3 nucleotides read TGTGCCTTGAACCACCGGGACAGAAATCAGCCCCAGCATTTT.

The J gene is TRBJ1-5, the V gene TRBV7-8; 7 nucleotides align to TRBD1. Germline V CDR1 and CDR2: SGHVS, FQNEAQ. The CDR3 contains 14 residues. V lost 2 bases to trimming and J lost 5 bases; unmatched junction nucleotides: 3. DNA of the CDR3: TGTGCCAGCAGCTTACGACAGGGCCATCAGCCCCAGCATTTT. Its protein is CASSLRQGHQPQHF. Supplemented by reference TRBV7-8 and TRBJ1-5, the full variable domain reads GAGVSQSPRYKVAKRGQDVALRCDPISGHVSLFWYQQALGQGPEFLTYFQNEAQLDKSGLPSDRFFAERPEGSVSTLKIQRTQQEDSAVYLCASSLRQGHQPQHFGDGTRLSIL.

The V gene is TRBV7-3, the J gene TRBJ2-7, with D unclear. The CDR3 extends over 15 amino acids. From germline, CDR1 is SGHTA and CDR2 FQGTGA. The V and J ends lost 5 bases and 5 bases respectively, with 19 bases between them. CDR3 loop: CASSLYPGLPDEQYF. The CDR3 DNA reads TGTGCCAGCAGCCTATACCCTGGGCTGCCCGACGAGCAGTACTTC.

CDR3 in DNA: TGTGCCAGCAGTTACTCGGGGGGCCTCTCTGGAAACACCATATATTTT. Its translation: CASSYSGGLSGNTIYF. J is TRBJ1-3 and V is TRBV6-5; TRBD1 is a possible D gene (6 bases). V was trimmed by 0 bases and J by 0 bases, leaving 9 bases between them. Germline V lookup: CDR1 MNHEY, CDR2 SVGAGI. The CDR3 runs to 16 residues.

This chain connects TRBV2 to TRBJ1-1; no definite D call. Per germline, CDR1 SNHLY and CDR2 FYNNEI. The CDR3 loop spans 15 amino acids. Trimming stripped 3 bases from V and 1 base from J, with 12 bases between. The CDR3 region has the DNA TGTGCCAGCAGTGACATCCGGGTGCAGAACACTGAAGCTTTCTTT. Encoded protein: CASSDIRVQNTEAFF.

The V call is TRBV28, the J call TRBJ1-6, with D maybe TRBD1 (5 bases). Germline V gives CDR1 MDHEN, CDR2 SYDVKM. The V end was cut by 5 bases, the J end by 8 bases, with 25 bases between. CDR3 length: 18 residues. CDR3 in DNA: TGTGCCAGCAGTCTCTACACCGGGGCCCCACGACACCATTCACCCCTCCACTTT. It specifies CASSLYTGAPRHHSPLHF.

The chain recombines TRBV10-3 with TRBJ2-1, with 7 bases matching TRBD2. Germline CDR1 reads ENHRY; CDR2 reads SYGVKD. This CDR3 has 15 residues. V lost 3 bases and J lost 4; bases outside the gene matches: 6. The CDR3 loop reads CAISESASGYNEQFF. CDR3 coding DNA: TGTGCCATCAGTGAATCGGCTAGCGGATACAATGAGCAGTTCTTC.

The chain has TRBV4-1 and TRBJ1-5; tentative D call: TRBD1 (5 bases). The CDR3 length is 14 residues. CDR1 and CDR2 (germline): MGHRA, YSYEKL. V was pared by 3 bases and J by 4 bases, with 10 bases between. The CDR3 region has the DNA TGCGCCAGCAGCCATACGGGGGGAAATCAGCCCCAGCATTTT. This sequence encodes CASSHTGGNQPQHF.